This TCR beta chain stems from a study of blood T cells in healthy people across ages (dated by TCRdb to 2015 to 2017). Regarding the research as a whole: In model experiments, template switching captured roughly one uniquely barcoded TCR beta cDNA molecule for every two T cells. Two additional independent replicas of 1 million unique cDNA reads from the same blood draw were analyzed for two donors (one aged 18 to 29 and one aged 80 or older). Donors were grouped into four age groups: young (average roughly 17 years), middle-aged (39), aged (around 60) and long-lived (around 80). The study measured age-related changes in TCR beta repertoire diversity using deep sequencing normalized with unique cDNA molecular identifiers.

Receptors were amplified or captured by 5' RACE. The instrument was an Illumina HiSeq 2500. A second about 7 to 12 cycle PCR used a sample-barcoded 5' primer and a J-beta primer mix. A unique molecular identifier was introduced onto each TCR beta cDNA molecule by a template-switch 5' adaptor carrying 12 random nucleotides. Each sample yielded at least 2.5 million CDR3-containing paired-end reads. First-strand cDNA was synthesized from all RNA with the Mint cDNA synthesis kit, primed by a TRBC-specific oligonucleotide. Following uracil-DNA glycosylase treatment, all cDNA underwent a first 18-cycle PCR with the universal primers M1SS and BC2_uni_R. In the authors' own workflow: Each sample was normalized by randomly selecting 1 million high-quality reads, each carrying a distinct molecular identifier. Instead of being binned into consensus sequences, reads that shared molecular identifiers were thrown out. MiTCR, set to a Q25 quality threshold and the strictest error-elimination algorithm, was used for CDR3 identification, clonotype clustering and error correction. A nonparametric unseen species model with Euler transformation was used to estimate a lower bound on total TCR beta diversity. TCRdb redid the processing of the public reads, applying fastp at Q25 and MiXCR, and retained in-frame beta chains. Entries are consolidated by CDR3 protein sequence, retaining the most common genes and DNA. It is TCRdb's table, rather than the study itself, that gives the V and J calls and clone size. Within this sample are about 500,000 distinct CDR3 sequences, with 20% to 30% of them counted one time only. The top ten clonotypes cover just over 8.5% of the sample.

What the authors observed across the whole study: Because the CMV infection status of the donors was unknown, age-related changes in expanded clonotypes may potentially have been confounded. Total diversity estimates from one million sequenced T cells were considered lower bounds and underestimates. Compared with the aged group, the long-lived group had more naive CD4+ T cells, fewer expanded clones and increased TCR diversity, a pattern suggesting age selection. As age increased, observed TCR beta diversity per million T cells dropped in a roughly linear way, and a significant reduction was already evident by age around 41. There was a strong correlation between observed TCR beta diversity and the percentage of naive T cells measured by flow cytometry. Bulk unsorted PBMC profiling prevented conclusive comparison of naive and antigen-experienced compartments.

The roughly 39 donors, aged about 6 to 90 years, were systemically healthy Caucasian individuals from Russia. Each donor gave approximately 9.4 milliliters of peripheral blood, drawn into EDTA-treated Vacutainer tubes. Ficoll-Paque density-gradient centrifugation was used to isolate PBMCs, with at least 7 million per sample. Total RNA was extracted from PBMCs with Trizol reagent, with at least 5 micrograms obtained per sample. For every donor, an aliquot of PBMCs went through flow cytometry to measure the percentages of naive CD45RAhigh/CD27high T cells. Remarks on this clonotype: This receptor's antigen is unknown. No much larger clone exists at a distance of one base, and base qualities are not known.

These data were also filed under a second study, of T cells of mothers and their children. The other study reports the following: The donors were nine systemically healthy Caucasian individuals, made up of three mothers and their six children. cDNA synthesis used all of the extracted RNA, with around 1.5 ug of RNA in each 15 ul reaction. In the second PCR, the M1S primer added sample barcodes and 2-4 random nucleotides. More than 8 million TCR beta CDR3 reads were obtained from each mother, and 2.5 million to 3 million reads were obtained from each child. In both related and unrelated pairs, thymic selection shapes the output of TCR recombination in a similar way, with inherited differences having only a minor effect. Related mother-child pairs always showed normalized repertoire overlap that was slightly higher than in unrelated mother-child pairs, though the difference was never significant. Persistent microchimeric T cell clones were not detected, at a sensitivity of about 99 clones per million clonotypes. Deep NGS was used in the study to compare the TCR beta repertoires of mothers and children and to look for features that separate related mother-child pairs from unrelated individuals. On average, the children were roughly 12 +/- 4 years old, while the mothers were approximately 40 +/- 4 years old. Libraries were sequenced on Illumina HiSeq 2000 with 100+100 nt paired-end reads after adapter ligation with NEBNext reagents. To avoid cross-contamination, the mother libraries and the child libraries were prepared a month apart and sequenced in separate runs. For each donor, between roughly 500,000 and 2,100,000 distinct TCR beta clonotypes were identified. Naive TCR beta clonotypes were estimated from low-frequency clonotypes matched to each donor's FACS-determined naive share, without sorting.

The sample comprised blood. The source is a boy between 10 and 17 years old in good health.

The CDR3 loop reads CSVEEGRGETQYF. The nucleotide sequence is TGCAGCGTTGAAGAGGGGCGGGGGGAGACCCAGTACTTC. Here the chain combines TRBV29-1 and TRBJ2-5, with TRBD2 identical over 7 junction bases. Clipping removes 0 bases from V and 5 bases from J, with 3 as the unmatched junction base count. The CDR1 and CDR2 encoded by the germline V gene are SQVTM and ANQGSEA. The CDR3 has 13 amino acids, counting the end cysteine and phenylalanine. Just CDR3 DNA is preserved here, 39 bases in frame from base 1. With the portions outside the CDR3 filled from the reference TRBV29-1 and TRBJ2-5 genes, the complete variable region becomes SAVISQKPSRDICQRGTSLTIQCQVDSQVTMMFWYRQQPGQSLTLIATANQGSEATYESGFVIDKFPISRPNLTFSTLTVSNMSPEDSSIYLCSVEEGRGETQYFGPGTRLLVL.